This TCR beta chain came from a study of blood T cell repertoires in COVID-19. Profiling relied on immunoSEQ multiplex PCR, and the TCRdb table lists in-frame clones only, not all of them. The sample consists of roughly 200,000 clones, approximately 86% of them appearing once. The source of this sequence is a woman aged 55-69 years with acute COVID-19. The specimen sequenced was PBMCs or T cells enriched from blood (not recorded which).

CDR3 sequence (DNA): TGTGCCAGTAGCCCAGGCCGAACTAGCGGGAGTGGTTGGGACGAGCAGTACTTC. It encodes CASSPGRTSGSGWDEQYF. V gene TRBV19 combines with J gene TRBJ2-7, with 11 bases that match TRBD2. J lost 5 bases, V lost 6 bases, and 18 bases had no gene match. In germline, CDR1 is LNHDA, CDR2 SQIVND (reference sequence). The CDR3 is 18 residues long.